This T cell receptor (beta chain) was retrieved from a study of blood T cell repertoires in COVID-19 (dated by TCRdb to about 2020). About the investigation overall: Samples from collaborators originated in the United States, Italy and Spain and spanned both the acute and convalescent phases of COVID-19. A de-identified subject ID, COVID-19 status, age in years and sex were almost always included in the sample metadata. Where available, HLA class I and class II types were taken from metadata supplied by the sample provider and were not determined by assay-based typing. The prospective study material was composed of cDNA or gDNA derived from T cells, B-cell-depleted T cells, or PBMCs. The repertoires were made available in a free public database intended to serve as a resource for research on the immune response to SARS-CoV-2. The samples were drawn from two sources: the first 160 participants of the ongoing ImmuneRACE study, and over 1,000 subjects contributed by 6 global collaborators. The dataset comprised deeply sampled blood TCRbeta repertoires from subjects exposed to, actively infected with, or recovered from COVID-19. General findings and caveats noted by the study authors: The amount of clinical and demographic metadata varied by source and participant and was provided uncurated.

TCRbeta CDR3 regions were amplified from genomic DNA by means of the immunoSEQ Assay, a bias-controlled multiplex PCR. The published analysis was carried out like this. Within the assay, amplification of reference gene primers was used to estimate how many nucleated cells each sample contained. To quantify the absolute abundance of each unique TCRbeta CDR3 rearrangement, sequence reads were collapsed and filtered. For each sample, productive Simpson clonality was calculated as the square root of Simpson's diversity index across productive rearrangements. Imported from immuneACCESS, the table was reduced by TCRdb to in-frame sequences with V and J called. These copies leave out some clones; in studies compared against another copy, an unresolved V gene accounts for under half, and the cause of the remainder is not known. From that table come the V and J calls and clone size; the DNA was used to work out D and trimming. Here the sample has about 230,000 clones; roughly nine tenths occur a single time. Approximately 10% of the sample rests with the top ten.

With regard to this clone: Its recognized antigen is unknown. No much larger clone is present one base from it, and per-base qualities are unavailable.

Clipping removes 3 bases from V and 9 bases from J, with 7 as the unmatched junction base count. Taken from the germline V gene (reference sequence), the CDR1 and CDR2 loops are LNHDA and SQIVND. The CDR3, cysteine through phenylalanine, is 15 amino acids long. Of all the DNA, just the CDR3 is kept, 45 bases in frame from base 1. Participants in the prospective study were enrolled through a virtual design, were aged roughly 18 to 100 years, and lived in some 24 United States geographic areas. In the prospective study, cohorts were assigned on the basis of participant-reported clinical history obtained from a screening survey and a study questionnaire. ImmuneRACE Cohort 3 recovered participants were defined by two consecutive negative NP/OP PCR tests, healthcare professional clearance, or symptom resolution. Each participant in the prospective study had whole blood, serum and a nasopharyngeal or oropharyngeal swab collected by mobile phlebotomists. Over a roughly 2-month period, participants in the prospective study had the option of providing additional blood draws and questionnaires. Blood samples from the prospective study were shipped frozen or at room temperature prior to DNA extraction.

The material sequenced was PBMCs or T cells enriched from blood (not recorded which). The sequence was obtained from a man aged 30 to 45 who had recovered from COVID-19. Here the chain combines TRBV19 and TRBJ2-1; 11 junctional bases match TRBD2. The nucleotide sequence reads as follows: TGTGCCAGTAGTATTTTAGCGGGGGGGCCTAGTGAGCAGTTCTTC. This gives the protein CASSILAGGPSEQFF.